The rows below give T cell receptor beta chains drawn from one sample of a study of human T cells and chemical hapten exposure. In TCRdb, the RACE reads were re-called with MiXCR into one record per CDR3 protein. The sample has over 65,000 distinct CDR3 sequences, approximately 11% seen once. The sequencing used whole blood, collected in connection with sensitization to the hapten diphenylcyclopropenone (DPC). The receptors derive from a woman in her forties or fifties with alopecia areata. Some clones in this sample may be carry-over from other donors' samples. CDR3s leave out the opening cysteine and the closing phenylalanine or tryptophan.

v_gene	j_gene	CDR3aa
TRBV28	TRBJ1-2	ASRNPGQVYGYT
TRBV27	TRBJ2-2	ASRPLAGVTGELF
TRBV27	TRBJ1-4	ASTRQGANEKLF
TRBV5-5	TRBJ2-7	ASSPKTGISYEQY
TRBV30	TRBJ1-5	AWSHRGLRPQH
TRBV5-1	TRBJ2-5	ASSLLPGTQETQY
TRBV19	TRBJ2-2	ASKMRGRRTGELS
TRBV15	TRBJ2-7	ATSRVADREQY
TRBV18	TRBJ2-1	ASSPRAHSYNEQF
TRBV5-4	TRBJ2-2	ASSLVIAGGPGELF
TRBV12-3/TRBV12-4	TRBJ1-3	ASSLDRGNTIY
TRBV11-2	TRBJ1-4	ASSFHRGDEKLF
TRBV7-9	TRBJ2-1	ASSGVWSYNEQF
TRBV7-9	TRBJ1-4	ASSAYRGGGEKLF
TRBV7-9	TRBJ1-2	ASSLAGKGDRNYGYT
TRBV28	TRBJ1-5	ASSLSGGGSNQPQH
TRBV3-1	TRBJ1-1	ASSPGTGAIQAF
TRBV6-2/TRBV6-3	TRBJ2-2	ASRVAVNTGELF
TRBV4-3	TRBJ2-3	ASSHTGTRGDTQY
TRBV3-1	TRBJ1-5	ASSLRQGANQPQH
TRBV29-1	TRBJ2-7	SVEDSQGGYEQY
TRBV6-6	TRBJ1-1	ASSYSGTGGEAF
TRBV7-2	TRBJ2-4	ASSLELPKNIQY
TRBV3-1	TRBJ2-3	ASSHGGGGHTDTQY
TRBV7-3	TRBJ2-3	ASSVRGQLTDTQY
TRBV7-9	TRBJ2-2	ASSFVPGLHTGELF
TRBV29-1	TRBJ2-7	SVSMVRGEQY
TRBV25-1	TRBJ2-5	ASSEWVSEETQY
TRBV10-1	TRBJ2-7	ASSEILAGGEQY
TRBV7-8	TRBJ2-5	ASSFTQETQY
TRBV29-1	TRBJ2-3	SVEAGSDTQY
TRBV5-1	TRBJ1-6	ASSLETTSSYNSPLH
TRBV30	TRBJ2-1	ARTQGFEQF
TRBV3-1	TRBJ1-6	ASSQVSRLTVPLH
TRBV27	TRBJ2-1	ASSPLQVGVRNIEQF
TRBV19	TRBJ2-2	ASRNSGTGFSTGELF
TRBV28	TRBJ1-5	ASSLLHQPQH
TRBV7-2	TRBJ1-6	ASSSRDRGNSPLH
TRBV12-5	TRBJ2-7	ASGLGRARGNEQY
TRBV21-1	TRBJ2-7	ASRRDRISYEQY
TRBV7-2	TRBJ1-3	ASSWGETGNTIY
TRBV14	TRBJ2-1	ASSQDHTDSYNEQF
TRBV10-1	TRBJ2-7	ASSDVSERYEQY
TRBV12-3/TRBV12-4	TRBJ2-1	ASSFAGAGGIYNEQF
TRBV6-2/TRBV6-3	TRBJ2-1	ASRPGQGAIKLAGEQF
TRBV7-2	TRBJ2-3	ASSSSPRTRSDTQY